The present T cell receptor (beta chain) was sequenced within a study of OX40 agonist ivuxolimab in advanced cancers. Study as a whole: Six ivuxolimab dose levels, 0.01 to 10 mg/kg, were given intravenously every 2 weeks.

The study, taken as a whole, reports: Low normalized T-cell clonal expansion was also seen in some nonresponders. Mean expanded clone counts were higher in CD8+ than CD4+ T cells. At 0.1 to 3.0 mg/kg and by week 6, clonal expansion occurred in CD4+ and CD8+ blood T cells.

Only in-frame clones appear in the TCRdb table, and some are missing; sequencing was by immunoSEQ multiplex PCR. The repertoire consists of 71,000 or so clones, with roughly nine tenths occurring once and the leading ten covering 0.85% to 1.4%. The V gene lost 4 bases and the J gene lost 3 bases, with 6 bases spanning the gap. Germline V lookup: CDR1 ENHRY, CDR2 SYGVKD. The CDR3 is 12 amino acids. Regarding this clone: The antigen remains undetermined.

The source of this sequence is an adult with an advanced solid tumor such as melanoma, head and neck, liver or kidney cancer. The chain combines TRBV10-3 with TRBJ1-1; D uncertain. Sample: CD4+ or CD8+ T cells sorted from blood, taken in a trial of the OX40 agonist ivuxolimab. The CDR3 sequence is CAISGTDTEAFF. CDR3 nucleotide sequence: TGTGCCATCAGTGGCACAGACACTGAAGCTTTCTTT.